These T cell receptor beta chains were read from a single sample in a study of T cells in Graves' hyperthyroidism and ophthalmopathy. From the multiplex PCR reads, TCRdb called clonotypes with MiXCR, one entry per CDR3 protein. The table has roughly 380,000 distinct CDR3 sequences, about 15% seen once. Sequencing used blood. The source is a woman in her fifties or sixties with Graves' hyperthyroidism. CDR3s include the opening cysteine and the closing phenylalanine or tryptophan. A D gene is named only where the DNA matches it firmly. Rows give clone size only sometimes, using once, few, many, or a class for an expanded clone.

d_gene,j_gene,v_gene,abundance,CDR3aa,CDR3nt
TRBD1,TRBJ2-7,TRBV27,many,CASRPLRDRAYEQYF,TGTGCCAGCAGACCTCTCCGGGACAGGGCCTACGAGCAGTACTTC
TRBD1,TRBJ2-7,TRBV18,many,CASSPGTGTVYEQYF,TGTGCCAGCTCACCTGGGACAGGGACAGTCTACGAGCAGTACTTC
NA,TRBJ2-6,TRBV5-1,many,CASSLGQGANVLTF,TGCGCCAGCAGCTTGGGGCAGGGGGCCAACGTCCTGACTTTC
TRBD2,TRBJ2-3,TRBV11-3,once,CASSRPQAGAGTDTQYF,TGTGCCAGCAGCCGCCCCCAAGCGGGAGCTGGCACAGATACGCAGTATTTT
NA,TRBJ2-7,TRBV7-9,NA,CASSSVQGSTYEQYF,TGTGCCAGCAGCTCAGTCCAAGGCAGTACCTACGAGCAGTACTTC
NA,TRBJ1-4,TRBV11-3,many,CASSLDHSPGNEKLFF,TGTGCCAGCAGCTTAGATCACAGTCCGGGGAATGAAAAACTGTTTTTT
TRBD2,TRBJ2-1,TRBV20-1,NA,CSARGTSVYNEQFF,TGCAGTGCTAGGGGGACTAGCGTCTACAATGAGCAGTTCTTC
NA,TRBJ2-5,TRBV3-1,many,CASSQRGFETQTQYF,TGTGCCAGCAGCCAAAGGGGTTTTGAAACCCAGACCCAGTACTTC
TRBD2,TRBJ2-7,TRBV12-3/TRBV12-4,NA,CASSPISLAGGSGYEQYF,TGTGCCAGCTCACCAATCTCCCTAGCGGGAGGCTCGGGGTACGAGCAGTACTTC
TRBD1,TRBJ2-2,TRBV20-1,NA,CSAQLADRDTGELFF,TGCAGTGCTCAATTAGCGGACAGGGACACCGGGGAGCTGTTTTTT
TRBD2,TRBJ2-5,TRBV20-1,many,CSASREDQETQYF,TGCAGTGCTAGCCGGGAGGACCAAGAGACCCAGTACTTC
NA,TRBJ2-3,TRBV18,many,CASSPVKNADTQYF,TGTGCCAGCTCACCAGTTAAGAATGCAGATACGCAGTATTTT
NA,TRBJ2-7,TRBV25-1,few,CASSSDSHPIEQYF,TGTGCCAGCAGCAGCGACAGCCACCCCATCGAGCAGTACTTC
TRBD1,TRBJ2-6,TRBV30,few,CAWRRGTGGSGANVLTF,TGTGCCTGGAGACGTGGGACAGGGGGGTCTGGGGCCAACGTCCTGACTTTC
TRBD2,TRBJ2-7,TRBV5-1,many,CASSFTSGSSYEQYF,TGCGCCAGCAGCTTCACTAGCGGGAGCTCCTACGAGCAGTACTTC
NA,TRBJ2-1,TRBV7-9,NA,CASPRWRARNEQFF,TGTGCCAGCCCCCGGTGGAGGGCCCGGAATGAGCAGTTCTTC
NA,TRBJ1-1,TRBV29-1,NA,CSGTTAMNTEAFF,TGCAGCGGGACGACGGCTATGAACACTGAAGCTTTCTTT
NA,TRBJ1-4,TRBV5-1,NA,CASQPGAGVEKLFF,TGCGCCAGCCAGCCCGGGGCCGGGGTTGAAAAACTGTTTTTT
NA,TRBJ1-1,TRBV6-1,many,CASSDRESEAFF,TGTGCCAGCAGTGACCGGGAGTCTGAAGCTTTCTTT
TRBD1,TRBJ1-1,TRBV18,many,CASSPGTVEAFF,TGTGCCAGCTCACCTGGGACAGTTGAAGCTTTCTTT
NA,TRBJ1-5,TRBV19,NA,CASSIGEINQPQHF,TGTGCCAGTAGTATAGGAGAGATCAATCAGCCCCAGCATTTT
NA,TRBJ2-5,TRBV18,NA,CASSMRNQETQYF,TGTGCCAGCTCCATGCGGAACCAAGAGACCCAGTACTTC
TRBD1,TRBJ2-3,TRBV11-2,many,CASSLSQGVDTQYF,TGTGCCAGCAGCTTAAGCCAGGGGGTGGATACGCAGTATTTT
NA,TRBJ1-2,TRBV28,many,CASSPTGHGYTF,TGTGCCAGCAGTCCAACGGGACATGGCTACACCTTC
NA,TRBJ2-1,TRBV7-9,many,CASSLGFGVNNEQFF,TGTGCCAGCAGCTTAGGTTTCGGGGTAAACAATGAGCAGTTCTTC
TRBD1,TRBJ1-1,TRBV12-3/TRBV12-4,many,CASSLGTGSLNTEAFF,TGTGCCAGCAGTTTGGGGACAGGGTCTTTGAACACTGAAGCTTTCTTT
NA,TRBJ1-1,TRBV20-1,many,CSAFLGVRAFF,TGCAGTGCTTTTTTGGGGGTAAGGGCTTTCTTT
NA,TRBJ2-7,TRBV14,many,CASSQSIKQYF,TGTGCCAGCAGCCAATCAATAAAGCAGTACTTC
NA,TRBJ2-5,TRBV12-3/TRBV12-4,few,CAGSLLAETQYF,TGTGCCGGCAGTTTACTAGCAGAGACCCAGTACTTC
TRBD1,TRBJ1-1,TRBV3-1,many,CASSQLGQGRNEAFF,TGTGCCAGCAGCCAGCTGGGACAGGGGCGAAATGAAGCTTTCTTT
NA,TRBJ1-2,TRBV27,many,CASSSAGQPSYGYTF,TGTGCCAGCAGTTCAGCGGGGCAGCCGAGCTATGGCTACACCTTC
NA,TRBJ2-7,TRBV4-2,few,CASSQDLLNYEQYF,TGTGCCAGCAGCCAAGATCTGCTCAACTACGAGCAGTACTTC
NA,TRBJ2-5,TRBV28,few,CASSPGWQGETQYF,TGTGCCAGCAGTCCCGGTTGGCAGGGCGAGACCCAGTACTTC
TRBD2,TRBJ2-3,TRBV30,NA,CAWSAFAGLAGLTTDTQYF,TGTGCCTGGAGTGCATTCGCGGGACTAGCGGGGCTCACCACAGATACGCAGTATTTT